Listed below are T cell receptor beta chains from one sample, sequenced in a study of T cells after yellow fever vaccination. From the 5' RACE reads, TCRdb called clonotypes with MiXCR, one entry per CDR3 protein. Among 95,000 to 150,000 distinct CDR3 sequences listed, roughly 15% were seen once. Sequenced here: CD8+ T cells sorted from PBMCs, sampled 5 days after the yellow fever booster vaccination. These receptor sequences come from a man younger than 30 who received the YFV17D yellow fever vaccine. CDR3s include the opening cysteine and the closing phenylalanine or tryptophan. Each record gives: CDR3 DNA, CDR3 protein, D gene, V gene, clone size, CDR3 length, J gene. A D gene is named only where the DNA matches it firmly. Clone size, where shown, is once, few, many, or a class for clones that have expanded.

cdr3_nt: TGCAGTGCTAGAGGGACAGTCCTGGGCTACACCTTC; cdr3_aa: CSARGTVLGYTF; d_call: .; v_call: TRBV20-1; clone_size: many; cdr3_length: 12; j_call: TRBJ1-2
cdr3_nt: TGCGCCAGCAGCCAAGAACGCTGGGACGGGGAGCTGTTTTTT; cdr3_aa: CASSQERWDGELFF; d_call: .; v_call: TRBV4-3; clone_size: .; cdr3_length: 14; j_call: TRBJ2-2
cdr3_nt: TGTGCCAGCAGCTTGGACGAGGGCCGACCCGGGGAGCTGTTTTTT; cdr3_aa: CASSLDEGRPGELFF; d_call: .; v_call: TRBV5-6; clone_size: few; cdr3_length: 15; j_call: TRBJ2-2
cdr3_nt: TGCAGCGTGCAACCCTTGACAGGGGAGGGCACTAATGAAAAACTGTTTTTT; cdr3_aa: CSVQPLTGEGTNEKLFF; d_call: TRBD1; v_call: TRBV29-1; clone_size: few; cdr3_length: 17; j_call: TRBJ1-4
cdr3_nt: TGTGCCAGCAGTTTATGGATAGGGGACCCTGAAGCTTTCTTT; cdr3_aa: CASSLWIGDPEAFF; d_call: .; v_call: TRBV27; clone_size: .; cdr3_length: 14; j_call: TRBJ1-1
cdr3_nt: TGTGCCAGCAGCTATGTCCCGGGGAGGGAGACCCAGTACTTC; cdr3_aa: CASSYVPGRETQYF; d_call: .; v_call: TRBV5-4; clone_size: few; cdr3_length: 14; j_call: TRBJ2-5
cdr3_nt: TGTGCCAGCCAAACCTCTCGAGGCACCTCCTACAATGAGCAGTTCTTC; cdr3_aa: CASQTSRGTSYNEQFF; d_call: .; v_call: TRBV19; clone_size: .; cdr3_length: 16; j_call: TRBJ2-1
cdr3_nt: TGTGCCAGCAGCCCGGCAGCCCCGATTGGGGATACGCAGTATTTT; cdr3_aa: CASSPAAPIGDTQYF; d_call: .; v_call: TRBV3-1; clone_size: many; cdr3_length: 15; j_call: TRBJ2-3
cdr3_nt: TGTGCCAGCAGCTTAGCGACTGGGGCCAACGTCCTGACTTTC; cdr3_aa: CASSLATGANVLTF; d_call: .; v_call: TRBV7-2; clone_size: many; cdr3_length: 14; j_call: TRBJ2-6
cdr3_nt: TGTGCCAGCAGCTGGACCTCAACGGGTGGAAATGGGGACCCCTCAGATACGCAGTATTTT; cdr3_aa: CASSWTSTGGNGDPSDTQYF; d_call: .; v_call: TRBV5-6; clone_size: few; cdr3_length: 20; j_call: TRBJ2-3
cdr3_nt: TGTGCCAGCAGGGTCGGGGAGCAGTACTTC; cdr3_aa: CASRVGEQYF; d_call: .; v_call: TRBV2; clone_size: few; cdr3_length: 10; j_call: TRBJ2-7
cdr3_nt: TGTGCCAGCAGCGTAGACAGGGGTGGCACAGATACGCAGTATTTT; cdr3_aa: CASSVDRGGTDTQYF; d_call: TRBD1; v_call: TRBV9; clone_size: few; cdr3_length: 15; j_call: TRBJ2-3
cdr3_nt: TGTGCCAGCAGTTTCGGGCCGGGGGGTCAGCCCCAGCATTTT; cdr3_aa: CASSFGPGGQPQHF; d_call: .; v_call: TRBV12-3/TRBV12-4; clone_size: few; cdr3_length: 14; j_call: TRBJ1-5
cdr3_nt: TGTGCCACCAGCAGGGGTTGGCGGGGGGGCCCTGGAGATACGCAGTATTTT; cdr3_aa: CATSRGWRGGPGDTQYF; d_call: TRBD2; v_call: TRBV15; clone_size: few; cdr3_length: 17; j_call: TRBJ2-3
cdr3_nt: TGTGCCAGCAGCTTTGGACAGGAAGAAGCTTTCTTT; cdr3_aa: CASSFGQEEAFF; d_call: TRBD1; v_call: TRBV7-9; clone_size: few; cdr3_length: 12; j_call: TRBJ1-1
cdr3_nt: TGTGCCAGCAGCGACCTGGGACAGGAGAAGTACTTC; cdr3_aa: CASSDLGQEKYF; d_call: TRBD1; v_call: TRBV7-9; clone_size: .; cdr3_length: 12; j_call: TRBJ2-4
cdr3_nt: TGTGCCAGCAGTTTAGGAGGGTTCACTGAAGCTTTCTTT; cdr3_aa: CASSLGGFTEAFF; d_call: .; v_call: TRBV27; clone_size: few; cdr3_length: 13; j_call: TRBJ1-1
cdr3_nt: TGTGCCAGCAGTTTTAGTGGGACCGGGGAGCTGTTTTTT; cdr3_aa: CASSFSGTGELFF; d_call: .; v_call: TRBV5-5; clone_size: many; cdr3_length: 13; j_call: TRBJ2-2
cdr3_nt: TGTGCCAGCAGCTTAACTAATGAAAAACTGTTTTTT; cdr3_aa: CASSLTNEKLFF; d_call: .; v_call: TRBV7-9; clone_size: .; cdr3_length: 12; j_call: TRBJ1-4
cdr3_nt: TGTGCCAGCAGTTTCGACGACAGGTACCAAGAGACCCAGTACTTC; cdr3_aa: CASSFDDRYQETQYF; d_call: .; v_call: TRBV7-2; clone_size: few; cdr3_length: 15; j_call: TRBJ2-5
cdr3_nt: TGTGCCAGCAGTTACTCGACGGGGGGCGCGGGTGAGCAGTACTTC; cdr3_aa: CASSYSTGGAGEQYF; d_call: .; v_call: TRBV6-2/TRBV6-3; clone_size: .; cdr3_length: 15; j_call: TRBJ2-7
cdr3_nt: TGTGCCAGCAGCTTAGGGGGTTCAGGTACCTACGAGCAGTACTTC; cdr3_aa: CASSLGGSGTYEQYF; d_call: .; v_call: TRBV7-3; clone_size: few; cdr3_length: 15; j_call: TRBJ2-7
cdr3_nt: TGCAGTGCTAGTGGCAGACTAACATACAATGAGCAGTTCTTC; cdr3_aa: CSASGRLTYNEQFF; d_call: .; v_call: TRBV20-1; clone_size: few; cdr3_length: 14; j_call: TRBJ2-1
cdr3_nt: TGTGCCAGCAAGACAGTCAACTTTTACAATGAGCAGTTCTTC; cdr3_aa: CASKTVNFYNEQFF; d_call: .; v_call: TRBV27; clone_size: .; cdr3_length: 14; j_call: TRBJ2-1
cdr3_nt: TGTGCCAGCAGCCCGGGTGTGGGGCTAGCCAAAAACATTCAGTACTTC; cdr3_aa: CASSPGVGLAKNIQYF; d_call: .; v_call: TRBV5-6; clone_size: .; cdr3_length: 16; j_call: TRBJ2-4
cdr3_nt: TGCGCCAGCAGCTTAGTACCGCGGGGCACTGAAGCTTTCTTT; cdr3_aa: CASSLVPRGTEAFF; d_call: .; v_call: TRBV5-1; clone_size: .; cdr3_length: 14; j_call: TRBJ1-1
cdr3_nt: TGTGCCAGCATGATATGGGGAAGCGGGGGAAGCACAGATACGCAGTATTTT; cdr3_aa: CASMIWGSGGSTDTQYF; d_call: TRBD2; v_call: TRBV27; clone_size: .; cdr3_length: 17; j_call: TRBJ2-3
cdr3_nt: TGTGCCAGCTCGACAGGGGAGGCAGATACGCAGTATTTT; cdr3_aa: CASSTGEADTQYF; d_call: TRBD1; v_call: TRBV12-3/TRBV12-4; clone_size: few; cdr3_length: 13; j_call: TRBJ2-3
cdr3_nt: TGTGCCAGCAGAGCCGGGACGAATAATTCACCCCTCCACTTT; cdr3_aa: CASRAGTNNSPLHF; d_call: .; v_call: TRBV27; clone_size: few; cdr3_length: 14; j_call: TRBJ1-6
cdr3_nt: TGTGCCAGCACCATCACCCAGAGCTCCTACAATGAGCAGTTCTTC; cdr3_aa: CASTITQSSYNEQFF; d_call: .; v_call: TRBV7-8; clone_size: few; cdr3_length: 15; j_call: TRBJ2-1
cdr3_nt: TGTGCCAGCAGCTTAGACGGGGCGGGCAATCAGCCCCAGCATTTT; cdr3_aa: CASSLDGAGNQPQHF; d_call: .; v_call: TRBV7-2; clone_size: .; cdr3_length: 15; j_call: TRBJ1-5
cdr3_nt: TGTGCCAGCAGTCCCGGGACTAGGGGGGCAGAGACCCAGTACTTC; cdr3_aa: CASSPGTRGAETQYF; d_call: TRBD2; v_call: TRBV27; clone_size: .; cdr3_length: 15; j_call: TRBJ2-5
cdr3_nt: TGCGCCAGCAGTGCTAGCGGGTGGAACACCGGGGAGCTGTTTTTT; cdr3_aa: CASSASGWNTGELFF; d_call: TRBD2; v_call: TRBV10-1; clone_size: .; cdr3_length: 15; j_call: TRBJ2-2
cdr3_nt: TGCAGTGCTAGTCAAAAGGGGTTCAGGGCAGGGCTTGGCAATCAGCCCCAGCATTTT; cdr3_aa: CSASQKGFRAGLGNQPQHF; d_call: .; v_call: TRBV20-1; clone_size: few; cdr3_length: 19; j_call: TRBJ1-5
cdr3_nt: TGCAGCACGACAGGCCGCACCGGGGAGCTGTTTTTT; cdr3_aa: CSTTGRTGELFF; d_call: .; v_call: TRBV29-1; clone_size: many; cdr3_length: 12; j_call: TRBJ2-2
cdr3_nt: TGTGCCAGCAGCTGGTTTAGCGGGGGGTCTAGGTACAATGAGCAGTTCTTC; cdr3_aa: CASSWFSGGSRYNEQFF; d_call: TRBD2; v_call: TRBV5-5; clone_size: many; cdr3_length: 17; j_call: TRBJ2-1
cdr3_nt: TGTGCCAGCTGGCCCCGGGGGGAAGGCAATCAGCCCCAGCATTTT; cdr3_aa: CASWPRGEGNQPQHF; d_call: .; v_call: TRBV27; clone_size: .; cdr3_length: 15; j_call: TRBJ1-5
cdr3_nt: TGTGCCAGCAGCCAAAGCACAGATACGCAGTATTTT; cdr3_aa: CASSQSTDTQYF; d_call: .; v_call: TRBV7-9; clone_size: few; cdr3_length: 12; j_call: TRBJ2-3
cdr3_nt: TGCGCCAGCAGACTTCATGACAGGGAGCAGTTCTTC; cdr3_aa: CASRLHDREQFF; d_call: .; v_call: TRBV5-1; clone_size: .; cdr3_length: 12; j_call: TRBJ2-1
cdr3_nt: TGTGCCAGCAGCCGAAAAGGAGAGACCCAGTACTTC; cdr3_aa: CASSRKGETQYF; d_call: .; v_call: TRBV11-2; clone_size: few; cdr3_length: 12; j_call: TRBJ2-5
cdr3_nt: TGCGCCAGCAGCCGGATGGGACAGTCGGGCACTGAAGCTTTCTTT; cdr3_aa: CASSRMGQSGTEAFF; d_call: TRBD1; v_call: TRBV4-1; clone_size: .; cdr3_length: 15; j_call: TRBJ1-1
cdr3_nt: TGCGCCAGCAGCCAAGATACCGGGGGGGAGCTCACAGATACGCAGTATTTT; cdr3_aa: CASSQDTGGELTDTQYF; d_call: TRBD2; v_call: TRBV4-1; clone_size: .; cdr3_length: 17; j_call: TRBJ2-3
cdr3_nt: TGTGCCAGCAGCCAATTTAGGGGGGACAGCTCTGGGGCCAACGTCCTGACTTTC; cdr3_aa: CASSQFRGDSSGANVLTF; d_call: .; v_call: TRBV7-6; clone_size: few; cdr3_length: 18; j_call: TRBJ2-6
cdr3_nt: TGTGCCAGCAGCTTAGCGGACAGGCCCACCTACGAGCAGTACTTC; cdr3_aa: CASSLADRPTYEQYF; d_call: TRBD1; v_call: TRBV7-2; clone_size: .; cdr3_length: 15; j_call: TRBJ2-7
cdr3_nt: TGTGCCAGCAGCCAAGGGGGGCTCGTGGAGACCCAGTACTTC; cdr3_aa: CASSQGGLVETQYF; d_call: .; v_call: TRBV7-2; clone_size: few; cdr3_length: 14; j_call: TRBJ2-5
cdr3_nt: TGTGCCATCAGTGAGTCTGACTGGGGTGTCAATGAGCAGTTCTTC; cdr3_aa: CAISESDWGVNEQFF; d_call: .; v_call: TRBV10-3; clone_size: few; cdr3_length: 15; j_call: TRBJ2-1
cdr3_nt: TGTGCCAGCAGCGGCGGGAGCGGAAGCTCCTACGAGCAGTACTTC; cdr3_aa: CASSGGSGSSYEQYF; d_call: TRBD2; v_call: TRBV7-3; clone_size: few; cdr3_length: 15; j_call: TRBJ2-7